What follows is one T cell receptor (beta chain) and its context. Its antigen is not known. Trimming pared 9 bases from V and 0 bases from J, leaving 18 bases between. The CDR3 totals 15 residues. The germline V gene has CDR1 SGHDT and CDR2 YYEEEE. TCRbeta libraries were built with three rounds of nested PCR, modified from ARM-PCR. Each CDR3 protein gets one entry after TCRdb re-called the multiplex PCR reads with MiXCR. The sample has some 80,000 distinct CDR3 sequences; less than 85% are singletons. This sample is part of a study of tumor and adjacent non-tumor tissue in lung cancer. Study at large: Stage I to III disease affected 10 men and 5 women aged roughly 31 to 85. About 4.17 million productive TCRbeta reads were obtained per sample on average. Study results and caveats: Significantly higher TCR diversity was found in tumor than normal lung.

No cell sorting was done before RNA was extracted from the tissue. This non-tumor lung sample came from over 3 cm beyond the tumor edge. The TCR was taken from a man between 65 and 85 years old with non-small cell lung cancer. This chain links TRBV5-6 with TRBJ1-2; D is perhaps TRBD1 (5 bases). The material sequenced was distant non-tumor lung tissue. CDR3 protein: CANGKIDRANYGYTF. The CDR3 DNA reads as TGTGCCAACGGCAAAATCGACAGAGCTAACTATGGCTACACCTTC.